This record covers a single T cell receptor (beta chain). No antigen is known for it. Sample time point: blood 2 weeks post-SBRT. Treatment here: 15 Gy SBRT to primary tumor, nephrectomy 4 weeks later. Serial blood draws occurred at baseline and 2 and 4 weeks post-SBRT. The tumor was a clear cell renal cell carcinoma. The germline V gene has CDR1 LGHNA and CDR2 YNFKEQ. The V end lost 1 base, the J end lost 3 bases, and 10 bases lay between the germline ends. The length of the CDR3 is 15 residues. Here immunoSEQ multiplex PCR was the method, and the copy in TCRdb shows in-frame clones only, minus some. The profile covers just over 150,000 clones, with approximately 90% appearing a single time and over 10% taken by the ten largest. The data were obtained in a study of radiation and T cells in renal cell carcinoma. Study-level findings and limits: Without pretreatment biopsies, baseline tumor clonotype presence was undetermined.

This receptor was obtained from a woman aged 50 to 60 with renal cell carcinoma. The chain employs TRBV4-2 and TRBJ1-3; maybe TRBD1 (5 bases). The source material was blood, sampled from a patient whose treatment included radiotherapy and nephrectomy. CDR3 bases: TGTGCCAGCAGCCAAGCAGGGACGGTTGGAAACACCATATATTTT. The encoded protein is CASSQAGTVGNTIYF.